The rows below give T cell receptor beta chains drawn from one sample of a study of T cell responses to AZD1222 COVID-19 vaccine. Sequencing used immunoSEQ multiplex PCR; TCRdb keeps in-frame clones, though not all of them. The profile shows around 180,000 clones, 85% to 90% of them singletons. The source was peripheral blood, collected 28 days after the second AZD1222 dose. The source is an adult who received the AZD1222 COVID-19 vaccine. Each CDR3 is given with its conserved first and last residue. Rows give clone size only sometimes, using once, few, many, or a class for an expanded clone.

length	size	J	V	CDR3
18	NA	TRBJ2-1	TRBV14	CASSPQLVWKREDNEQFF
17	NA	TRBJ2-6	TRBV5-6	CASSLAGPAAGANVLTF
14	NA	TRBJ2-1	TRBV10-3	CAISESAKDNEQFF
17	NA	TRBJ1-1	TRBV19	CASLSLRAGERNTEAFF
15	NA	TRBJ2-3	TRBV7-2	CASSLAGHGTDTQYF
16	NA	TRBJ2-2	TRBV27	CASSRKGNINTGELFF
16	NA	TRBJ1-3	TRBV4-2	CASSPRTGWTGNTIYF
12	NA	TRBJ2-2	TRBV6-2/TRBV6-3	CASSSTAGELFF
15	NA	TRBJ2-7	TRBV4-2	CASSQDLAGTYEQYF
11	NA	TRBJ2-1	TRBV6-6	CAHPSYNEQFF
16	NA	TRBJ2-7	TRBV28	CASNPLEGWGSYEQYF
17	NA	TRBJ2-7	TRBV6-2/TRBV6-3	CASSATGLPRSSYEQYF
15	once	TRBJ1-4	TRBV7-9	CASSAPGLRDEKLFF
13	NA	TRBJ1-3	TRBV6-5	CASRKPSGDTIYF
14	NA	TRBJ1-1	TRBV19	CASSPSPGNTEAFF
14	NA	TRBJ2-7	TRBV18	CASSPPGFPYEQYF
16	NA	TRBJ1-5	TRBV21-1	CASGRQALRGNQPQHF
13	NA	TRBJ2-2	TRBV29-1	CSVDGGFTGELFF
13	once	TRBJ2-2	TRBV28	CAASGSRTGELFF
11	NA	TRBJ1-6	TRBV20-1	CSARDQVPLHF
13	NA	TRBJ1-2	TRBV7-2	CASSYDRGYGYTF
11	NA	TRBJ2-1	TRBV2	CASSWGGEQFF
13	NA	TRBJ2-5	TRBV5-4	CASSPESLETQYF
14	NA	TRBJ2-3	TRBV27	CATRRGGSTDTQYF
13	NA	TRBJ2-7	TRBV7-2	CASSLAGGGEQYF
15	NA	TRBJ2-3	TRBV9	CASSVVASGTDTQYF
14	NA	TRBJ2-1	TRBV19	CASSTGLGGNEQFF
15	NA	TRBJ2-5	TRBV6-1	CASSEEAGGGETQYF
13	NA	TRBJ2-3	TRBV28	CASNREGTDTQYF
14	once	TRBJ2-5	TRBV7-2	CASRLDRGEETQYF
14	once	TRBJ1-3	TRBV5-1	CASSGATSGNTIYF
14	NA	TRBJ2-3	TRBV19	CASRNDRSADTQYF
14	few	TRBJ1-4	TRBV7-2	CASSFGQGGEKLFF
12	once	TRBJ1-1	TRBV7-2	CASSTGDTEAFF
12	NA	TRBJ2-1	TRBV5-6	CASSFSHNEQFF
16	NA	TRBJ2-3	TRBV6-1	CASSEWHGGPTDTQYF
15	NA	TRBJ2-3	TRBV27	CASSRGRMGTDTQYF
15	once	TRBJ1-2	TRBV5-4	CASSLDGDGFYGYTF
14	NA	TRBJ2-2	TRBV3-1/TRBV3-2	CASSQRGVPGELFF
13	NA	TRBJ2-7	TRBV29-1	CSVVPGAAYEQYF
14	NA	TRBJ2-1	TRBV28	CASSPPGINNEQFF
14	NA	TRBJ2-7	TRBV27	CASSLSRGGYEQYF
16	NA	TRBJ1-4	TRBV6-4	CASSELPGQGSEKLFF
14	NA	TRBJ2-3	TRBV29-1	CSVRTGGGTDTQYF
13	NA	TRBJ1-5	TRBV15	CATSRDQNQPQHF